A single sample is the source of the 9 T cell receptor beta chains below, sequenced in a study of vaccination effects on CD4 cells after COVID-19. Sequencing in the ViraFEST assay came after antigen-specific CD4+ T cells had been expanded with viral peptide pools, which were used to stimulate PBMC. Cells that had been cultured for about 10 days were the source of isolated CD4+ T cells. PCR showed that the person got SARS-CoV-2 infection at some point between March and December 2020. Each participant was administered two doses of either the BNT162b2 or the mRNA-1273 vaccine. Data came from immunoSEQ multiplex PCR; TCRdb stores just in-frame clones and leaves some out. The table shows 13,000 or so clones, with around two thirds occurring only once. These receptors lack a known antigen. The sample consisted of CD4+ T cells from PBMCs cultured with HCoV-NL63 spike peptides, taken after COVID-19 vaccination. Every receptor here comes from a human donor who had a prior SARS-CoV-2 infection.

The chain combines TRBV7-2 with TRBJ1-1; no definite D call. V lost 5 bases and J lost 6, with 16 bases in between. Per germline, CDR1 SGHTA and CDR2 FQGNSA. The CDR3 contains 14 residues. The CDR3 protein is CASSVSLGWSEAFF. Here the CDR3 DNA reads TGTGCCAGCAGCGTATCCTTGGGATGGTCTGAAGCTTTCTTT.

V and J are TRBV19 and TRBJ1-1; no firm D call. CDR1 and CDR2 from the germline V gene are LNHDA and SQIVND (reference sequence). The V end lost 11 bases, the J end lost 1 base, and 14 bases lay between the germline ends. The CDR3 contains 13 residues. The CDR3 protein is CAARPGGNTEAFF. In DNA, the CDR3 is TGTGCCGCAAGGCCGGGAGGGAACACTGAAGCTTTCTTT.

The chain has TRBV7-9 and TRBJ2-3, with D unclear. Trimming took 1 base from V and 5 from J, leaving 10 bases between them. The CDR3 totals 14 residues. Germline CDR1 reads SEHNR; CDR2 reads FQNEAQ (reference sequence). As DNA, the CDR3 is TGTGCCAGCAGCTTAGTGGGATATGTAGATACGCAGTATTTT. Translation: CASSLVGYVDTQYF.

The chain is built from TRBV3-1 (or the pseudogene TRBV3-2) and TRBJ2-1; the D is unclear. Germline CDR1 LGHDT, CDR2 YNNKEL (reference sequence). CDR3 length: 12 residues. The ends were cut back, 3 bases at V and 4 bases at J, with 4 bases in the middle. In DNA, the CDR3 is TGTGCCAGCAGCCAGGGTTACAATGAGCAGTTCTTC. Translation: CASSQGYNEQFF.

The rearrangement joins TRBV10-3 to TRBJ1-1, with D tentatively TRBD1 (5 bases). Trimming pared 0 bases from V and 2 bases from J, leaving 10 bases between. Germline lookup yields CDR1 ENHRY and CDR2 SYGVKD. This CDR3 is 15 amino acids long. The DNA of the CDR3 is TGTGCCATCAGTGAGTCAACAGGTTTTAACACTGAAGCTTTCTTT. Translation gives CAISESTGFNTEAFF.

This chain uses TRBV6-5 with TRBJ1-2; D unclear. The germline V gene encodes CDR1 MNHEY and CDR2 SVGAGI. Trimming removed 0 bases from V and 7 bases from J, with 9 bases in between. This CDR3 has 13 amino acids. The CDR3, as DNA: TGTGCCAGCAGTTACTCTGATGGCTCTGGCTACACCTTC. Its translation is CASSYSDGSGYTF.

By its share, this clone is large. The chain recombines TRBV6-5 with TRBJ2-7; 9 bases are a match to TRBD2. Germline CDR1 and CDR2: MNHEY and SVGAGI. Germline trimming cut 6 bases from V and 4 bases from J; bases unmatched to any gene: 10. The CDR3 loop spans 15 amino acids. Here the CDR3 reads CASSAAGTSLYEQYF. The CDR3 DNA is TGTGCCAGCAGCGCCGCCGGGACTAGCCTTTACGAGCAGTACTTC.

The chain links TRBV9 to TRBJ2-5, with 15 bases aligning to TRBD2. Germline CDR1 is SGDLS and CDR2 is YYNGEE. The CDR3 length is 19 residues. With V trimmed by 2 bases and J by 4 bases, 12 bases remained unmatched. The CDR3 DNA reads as TGTGCCAGCAGCGTCGGCGGACTAGCGGGGGGGCCTTTAGGAGAGACCCAGTACTTC. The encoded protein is CASSVGGLAGGPLGETQYF. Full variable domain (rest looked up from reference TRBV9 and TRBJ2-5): DSGVTQTPKHLITATGQRVTLRCSPRSGDLSVYWYQQSLDQGLQFLIQYYNGEERAKGNILERFSAQQFPDLHSELNLSSLELGDSALYFCASSVGGLAGGPLGETQYFGPGTRLLVL.

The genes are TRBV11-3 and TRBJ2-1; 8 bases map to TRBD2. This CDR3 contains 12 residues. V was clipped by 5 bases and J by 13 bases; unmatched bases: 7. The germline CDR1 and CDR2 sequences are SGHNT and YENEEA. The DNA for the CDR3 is TGTGCCAGCAGCCAAACGGGAGGGAGTCAGTTCTTC. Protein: CASSQTGGSQFF.